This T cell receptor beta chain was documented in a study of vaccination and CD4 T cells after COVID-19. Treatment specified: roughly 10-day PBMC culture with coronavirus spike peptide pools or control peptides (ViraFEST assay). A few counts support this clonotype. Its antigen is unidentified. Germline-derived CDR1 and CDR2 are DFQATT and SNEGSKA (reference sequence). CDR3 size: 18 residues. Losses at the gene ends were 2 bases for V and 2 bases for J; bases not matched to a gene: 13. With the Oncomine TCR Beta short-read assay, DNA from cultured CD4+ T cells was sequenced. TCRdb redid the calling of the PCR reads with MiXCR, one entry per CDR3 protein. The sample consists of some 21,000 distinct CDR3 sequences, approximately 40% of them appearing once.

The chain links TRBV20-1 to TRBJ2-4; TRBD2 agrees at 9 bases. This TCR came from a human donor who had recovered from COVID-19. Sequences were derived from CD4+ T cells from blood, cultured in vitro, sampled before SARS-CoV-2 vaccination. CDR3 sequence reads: CSARITSGPVVSKNIQYF. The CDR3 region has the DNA TGCAGTGCTAGAATAACTAGCGGGCCCGTCGTGTCCAAAAACATTCAGTACTTC.